The 20 T cell receptor beta chains presented below share a single source sample, sequenced in a study of T cell responses to AZD1222 COVID-19 vaccine. Using immunoSEQ multiplex PCR, the repertoire was profiled, and TCRdb retains in-frame clones only, with some absent. The data show 95,000 to 150,000 clones, with more than 75% seen just once and around 9.4% held by the top ten. This specimen was peripheral blood, taken on day 0 of AZD1222 vaccination. Every receptor here comes from an adult in good health.

Of note for this clone: The junction does not match germline at one end; this may be a read error. J is TRBJ2-6 and V is TRBV5-1; no clear D. CDR1 is SGHRS and CDR2 is YFSETQ in the germline V gene. There are 16 residues in the CDR3. CDR3 DNA sequence: TGCACCAGCAGCTTAGGTCGAGACTCTGGGGCCAACGTCCTGACTTTC. This translates into CTSSLGRDSGANVLTF.

This rearrangement joins TRBV2 to TRBJ1-2; D is unresolved. CDR3 length: 13 residues. Germline V lookup: CDR1 SNHLY, CDR2 FYNNEI. Trimming stripped 6 bases from V and 8 bases from J, with 16 bases between. As DNA, the CDR3 is TGTGCCAGCAGGCCCTTCGGGAGGCCGGGCTACACCTTC. Translated, it gives CASRPFGRPGYTF.

The V call is TRBV6-6, the J call TRBJ1-5; a possible D gene is TRBD1 (6 bases). V lost 6 bases and J 0 bases, leaving 15 bases between the germline ends. The CDR3 runs 16 residues. Germline V gene sequence: CDR1 MNHNY, CDR2 SVGAGI (reference sequence). CDR3 sequence: CASRKKGGDSNQPQHF. The CDR3 DNA follows: TGTGCCAGCAGAAAAAAGGGGGGAGATAGCAATCAGCCCCAGCATTTT.

CDR3 nucleotides: TGTGCCAGTAGTACCCGGGACGGCGCTGGCTACACCTTC. As protein: CASSTRDGAGYTF. V gene TRBV19 combines with J gene TRBJ1-2, with a possible D match to TRBD1 (5 bases). Germline V gene sequence: CDR1 LNHDA, CDR2 SQIVND (reference sequence). Deletions cut 4 bases from V and 7 bases from J, with 13 bases between. CDR3 length equals 13 residues.

The rearrangement joins TRBV11-3 to TRBJ2-1, with D possibly matching TRBD2 (5 bases). Trimming shortened V by 6 bases and J by 9 bases, and 18 bases separated the two germline ends. Germline V lookup: CDR1 SGHNT, CDR2 YENEEA. This CDR3 spans 14 amino acids. The CDR3 region has the DNA TGTGCCAGCAGTCGTCACGGGGTTAAGAGTGAGCAGTTCTTC. It encodes CASSRHGVKSEQFF.

This chain uses TRBV9 with TRBJ2-1; D remains ambiguous. The CDR3 totals 12 residues. The ends were cut back, 3 bases at V and 2 bases at J, with 3 bases in the middle. Germline CDR1 is SGDLS and CDR2 is YYNGEE. The CDR3, as DNA: TGTGCCAGCAGCGCACCCTACAATGAGCAGTTCTTC. Its translation is CASSAPYNEQFF.

The chain uses TRBV2 and TRBJ1-6, with TRBD1 matching over 7 bases. Trimming took 1 base from V and 10 from J; bases not matched to a gene: 4. The V gene's germline CDR1 is SNHLY and CDR2 FYNNEI. The CDR3 consists of 14 residues. The CDR3 sequence is CASSEGDSGSPLHF. For the CDR3, the DNA is TGTGCCAGCAGTGAAGGGGACAGCGGGTCACCCCTCCACTTT.

J is TRBJ1-1 and V is TRBV5-4; D is perhaps TRBD1 (5 bases). Germline-derived CDR1 and CDR2 are SGHNT and YYREEE (reference sequence). The CDR3 extends over 15 amino acids. V shed 3 bases and J shed 0 bases, with 12 bases lying between them. CDR3 loop: CASSWGMGLNTEAFF. The CDR3 nucleotides read TGTGCCAGCAGCTGGGGTATGGGGCTGAACACTGAAGCTTTCTTT.

The CDR3 DNA reads TGCGCCAGCAGCTTGGCGGGATATAGCAATCAGCCCCAGCATTTT. It encodes CASSLAGYSNQPQHF. The rearrangement joins TRBV5-1 to TRBJ1-5; D is unclear. The CDR3 loop spans 15 amino acids. CDR1 and CDR2 (germline): SGHRS, YFSETQ. V lost 0 bases to trimming and J lost 0 bases, with 7 bases between them.

The CDR3 DNA reads TGTGCCAGCAGTGAATTCGGGGCAGTCCATCGGCGGTATTTTCAGCCCCAGCATTTT. Translating it yields CASSEFGAVHRRYFQPQHF. The chain employs TRBV6-1 and TRBJ1-5, with a tentative D call TRBD1 (5 bases). V lost 2 bases to trimming and J lost 6 bases, with 26 bases between them. Germline CDR1 and CDR2: MNHNS and SASEGT. This CDR3 is built from 19 residues.

CDR3 region: CASSIGPLEHNEQFF. The CDR3 DNA is TGTGCCAGTAGTATAGGCCCGTTGGAACACAATGAGCAGTTCTTC. This chain links TRBV19 with TRBJ2-1; D remains ambiguous. Per germline, CDR1 LNHDA and CDR2 SQIVND (reference sequence). Trimming took 1 base from V and 5 from J, leaving 12 bases between them. This CDR3 region has 15 residues.

The V gene is TRBV5-1, the J gene TRBJ2-7; D is unresolved. Looked up from germline, CDR1 is SGHRS and CDR2 is YFSETQ. V was cut by 1 base and J by 4 bases, with 9 bases left in between. The CDR3 runs 13 residues. The CDR3 DNA sequence: TGCGCCAGCAGCTTGAGTACAGATTACGAGCAGTACTTC. Its protein product is CASSLSTDYEQYF.

DNA of the CDR3: TGTGCCACCAGCAGAGGGGCAGGGGGAGACTCTGGAAACACCATATATTTT. This sequence encodes CATSRGAGGDSGNTIYF. J is TRBJ1-3 and V is TRBV15, with 7 bases identical to TRBD1. This CDR3 region has 17 residues. The germline CDR1 and CDR2 sequences are LNHNV and YYDKDF (reference sequence). Trimming removed 1 base from V and 0 bases from J; junction bases left unmatched: 6.

This clone was detected a few times. The DNA for the CDR3 is TGCGCCAGCAGCTCGACTAGCGGGAGCTCCTGGGGAGATACGCAGTATTTT. Amino acid sequence: CASSSTSGSSWGDTQYF. The gene calls are TRBV5-1 and TRBJ2-3, with 12 bases identical to TRBD2. The trim removed 3 bases at V and 5 bases at J, leaving 10 bases unmatched. Per germline, CDR1 SGHRS and CDR2 YFSETQ. The length of the CDR3 is 17 residues.

This clone was seen only a few times. V and J are TRBV30 and TRBJ2-7; D is possibly TRBD1 (6 bases). Germline V gene data show CDR1 as GTSNPN and CDR2 as SVGIG (reference sequence). There are 14 residues in the CDR3. V was pared by 3 bases and J by 0 bases, with 12 bases between. CDR3 sequence: CAWRRGSHSYEQYF. The CDR3 DNA reads TGTGCCTGGAGAAGGGGGAGCCACTCCTACGAGCAGTACTTC.

This chain connects TRBV7-9 to TRBJ2-7; the D gene is possibly TRBD1 (6 bases). This CDR3 has 16 residues. Trimming removed 7 bases at V and 4 bases at J, with 23 bases between. Germline V gives CDR1 SEHNR, CDR2 FQNEAQ (reference sequence). The CDR3 sequence: CASILSGVPGQYEQYF. The CDR3 DNA sequence: TGTGCCAGCATCCTGAGTGGGGTTCCCGGACAGTACGAGCAGTACTTC. The whole variable domain, filled in from reference TRBV7-9 and TRBJ2-7, reads DTGVSQNPRHKITKRGQNVTFRCDPISEHNRLYWYRQTLGQGPEFLTYFQNEAQLEKSRLLSDRFSAERPKGSFSTLEIQRTEQGDSAMYLCASILSGVPGQYEQYFGPGTRLTVT.

V gene TRBV29-1 combines with J gene TRBJ2-6, with D hard to call. This CDR3 comprises 16 residues. CDR1 and CDR2 (germline): SQVTM, ANQGSEA. V was clipped by 7 bases and J by 4 bases, with 20 bases between them. The CDR3 DNA is TGCAGCGCCCACTCTGGCCGGGTTTCGGGGGCCAACGTCCTGACTTTC. It codes for CSAHSGRVSGANVLTF.

The chain is built from TRBV12-3 or TRBV12-4 and TRBJ1-1, with TRBD1 matching 10 bases. The CDR3 length is 13 residues. The trim removed 6 bases at V and 11 bases at J, leaving 9 bases unmatched. CDR3 in amino acids: CASRPGTGVSAFF. The CDR3, as DNA: TGTGCCAGCAGGCCCGGGACAGGGGTATCGGCTTTCTTT.

This chain links TRBV9 with TRBJ1-2, with TRBD1 as a possible D gene (5 bases). CDR3 length equals 14 residues. Germline CDR1 reads SGDLS; CDR2 reads YYNGEE. Trimming stripped 0 bases from V and 10 bases from J, with 16 bases between. The CDR3 protein is CASSVVGTPGDYTF. The CDR3 DNA reads as TGTGCCAGCAGCGTAGTAGGGACCCCTGGAGACTACACCTTC. Full variable domain (rest looked up from reference TRBV9 and TRBJ1-2): DSGVTQTPKHLITATGQRVTLRCSPRSGDLSVYWYQQSLDQGLQFLIQYYNGEERAKGNILERFSAQQFPDLHSELNLSSLELGDSALYFCASSVVGTPGDYTFGSGTRLTVV.

In its sample, this clone was seen once. The J gene is TRBJ1-2, the V gene TRBV5-3; 7 bases fit TRBD1. TRBV5-3 carries the ORF label, with uncertain function. This CDR3 is 16 amino acids long. V shed 2 bases and J 1 base; nucleotides not matched to a gene: 8. The CDR3 DNA sequence: TGTGCCAGAAGCTTTAATGGACAGGTTTTTAACTATGGCTACACCTTC. Translation: CARSFNGQVFNYGYTF.